One and the same sample provided the 12 T cell receptor beta chains below, sequenced in a study of T cell changes during pregnancy in multiple sclerosis. Clones were sequenced by immunoSEQ multiplex PCR, and TCRdb holds only the in-frame ones, with some missing. The table lists roughly 72,000 clones, approximately 93% of them singletons. This specimen consisted of CD4+ T cells from peripheral blood mononuclear cells, obtained after pregnancy. These receptors all come from a female donor with multiple sclerosis, enrolled in a pregnancy study.

This sequence joins TRBV30 and TRBJ2-3, with TRBD2 matching over 13 bases. Germline V gene sequence: CDR1 GTSNPN, CDR2 SVGIG (reference sequence). J gave up 4 bases and V 1 base, and 2 bases lay outside the gene matches. This CDR3 contains 15 residues. This chain's CDR3 is CAWSGTSGSPDTQYF. The CDR3 nucleotides are TGTGCCTGGAGTGGGACTAGCGGGAGCCCAGATACGCAGTATTTT. Together with reference TRBV30 and TRBJ2-3, the CDR3 gives the full variable domain: SQTIHQWPATLVQPVGSPLSLECTVEGTSNPNLYWYRQAAGRGLQLLFYSVGIGQISSEVPQNLSASRPQDRQFILSSKKLLLSDSGFYLCAWSGTSGSPDTQYFGPGTRLTVL.

The genes are TRBV15 and TRBJ2-5; 9 bases fit TRBD2. This CDR3 spans 16 amino acids. J gave up 5 bases and V 2 bases, and 9 bases lay outside the gene matches. CDR1 and CDR2 from the germline V gene are LNHNV and YYDKDF (reference sequence). The CDR3 DNA follows: TGTGCCACCAGCAGAATGACGACTAGCGGATCGGAGACCCAGTACTTC. It translates to CATSRMTTSGSETQYF.

The chain joins TRBV5-1 to TRBJ2-3; D remains ambiguous. V shed 1 base and J shed 2 bases, with 8 bases lying between them. Germline lookup yields CDR1 SGHRS and CDR2 YFSETQ. This CDR3 spans 14 amino acids. The CDR3, as DNA: TGCGCCAGCAGCTTGTCTGAGATCACAGATACGCAGTATTTT. Residues: CASSLSEITDTQYF.

V is TRBV30 and J is TRBJ1-5; the D is unclear. This CDR3 has 13 amino acids. The germline V gene encodes CDR1 GTSNPN and CDR2 SVGIG (reference sequence). Deletions cut 0 bases from V and 7 bases from J, with 10 bases between. Here the CDR3 DNA reads TGTGCCTGGAGTGTAGAGGTTGGACAGCCCCAGCATTTT. This codes for CAWSVEVGQPQHF. Together with reference TRBV30 and TRBJ1-5, the CDR3 gives the full variable domain: SQTIHQWPATLVQPVGSPLSLECTVEGTSNPNLYWYRQAAGRGLQLLFYSVGIGQISSEVPQNLSASRPQDRQFILSSKKLLLSDSGFYLCAWSVEVGQPQHFGDGTRLSIL.

The chain recombines TRBV4-1 with TRBJ1-4; D is ambiguous. CDR1 is MGHRA and CDR2 is YSYEKL in the germline V gene. The CDR3 is made up of 14 amino acids. The V end was cut by 6 bases, the J end by 0 bases, with 8 bases between. CDR3 DNA: TGCGCCAGCAGTCTCACATCAACTAATGAAAAACTGTTTTTT. It is translated as CASSLTSTNEKLFF.

The rearrangement uses TRBV28 and TRBJ1-6; 7 bases match TRBD1. The J segment lost 14 bases and the V segment lost 3 bases, leaving 10 bases of the junction unmatched. Germline-derived CDR1 and CDR2 are MDHEN and SYDVKM. This CDR3 region has 14 residues. The CDR3 DNA is TGTGCCAGCAGTTTTGCAGGGGGTAGGTTGGCCCTCCACTTT. It translates to CASSFAGGRLALHF.

The gene calls are TRBV19 and TRBJ2-2, with 8 bases lining up with TRBD2. This CDR3 is 15 amino acids long. After removal of 3 bases from V and 4 bases from J, the junction contained 4 bases not matched to a gene. CDR1 is LNHDA and CDR2 is SQIVND in the germline V gene (reference sequence). CDR3 sequence: CASSMETSVTGELFF. In DNA form, the CDR3 reads TGTGCCAGTAGTATGGAGACTAGCGTCACCGGGGAGCTGTTTTTT. Based on the CDR3 plus reference TRBV19 and TRBJ2-2, the full variable domain is DGGITQSPKYLFRKEGQNVTLSCEQNLNHDAMYWYRQDPGQGLRLIYYSQIVNDFQKGDIAEGYSVSREKKESFPLTVTSAQKNPTAFYLCASSMETSVTGELFFGEGSRLTVL.

This clone was counted once. The CDR3 loop is CASSLRQALNTEAFF. CDR3 nucleotide sequence: TGTGCCAGCAGCCTTCGACAGGCCCTGAACACTGAAGCTTTCTTT. The chain uses TRBV7-3 and TRBJ1-1; D is perhaps TRBD1 (6 bases). Germline CDR1 SGHTA, CDR2 FQGTGA. This CDR3 is built from 15 residues. V was pared by 5 bases and J by 0 bases, with 13 bases between.

This clone has a single count. The V and J genes are TRBV7-2 and TRBJ1-1; D is uncertain. CDR3 length equals 16 residues. Germline CDR1 is SGHTA and CDR2 is FQGNSA. The V and J ends lost 5 bases and 2 bases respectively, with 18 bases between them. Here the CDR3 DNA reads TGTGCCAGCAGCAACCCCGGGAGGGTGAGAAACACTGAAGCTTTCTTT. This encodes CASSNPGRVRNTEAFF. The variable domain in full, with the rest retrieved from reference TRBV7-2 and TRBJ1-1, is GAGVSQSPSNKVTEKGKDVELRCDPISGHTALYWYRQSLGQGLEFLIYFQGNSAPDKSGLPSDRFSAERTGGSVSTLTIQRTQQEDSAVYLCASSNPGRVRNTEAFFGQGTRLTVV.

The V call is TRBV4-2, the J call TRBJ2-2, with 10 bases aligning to TRBD2. With 6 bases clipped from V and 5 bases from J, the junction kept 6 bases outside the gene matches. Germline values: CDR1 LGHNA, CDR2 YNFKEQ. This CDR3 spans 15 amino acids. The CDR3 sequence is CASRSEREGTGELFF. Here the CDR3 DNA reads TGTGCCAGCAGATCAGAGCGGGAGGGGACCGGGGAGCTGTTTTTT.

This sequence joins TRBV7-6 and TRBJ2-3; the match to TRBD2 covers 10 bases. The CDR3 covers 16 residues. Unmatched junction bases numbered 5, after V lost 2 bases and J lost 3 bases. Germline values: CDR1 SGHVS, CDR2 FNYEAQ. CDR3 bases: TGTGCCAGCAGCTTATCGGCGACTAGCGGGACAGATACGCAGTATTTT. It translates to CASSLSATSGTDTQYF.

V gene TRBV9 combines with J gene TRBJ2-1; D call uncertain. Looked up from germline, CDR1 is SGDLS and CDR2 is YYNGEE. The V gene lost 0 bases and the J gene lost 2 bases, with 9 bases spanning the gap. The length of the CDR3 is 15 residues. As DNA, the CDR3 is TGTGCCAGCAGCGTAGACTGGGCACCCTACAATGAGCAGTTCTTC. It codes for CASSVDWAPYNEQFF.